These 26 T cell receptor beta chains share one sample of origin, sequenced in a study of T cells in Graves' hyperthyroidism and ophthalmopathy (dated by TCRdb to the late 2010s). Libraries were prepared through multiplex PCR. The sequencer was an Illumina HiSeq 2000. The TCR beta CDR3 regions were amplified from the RNA transcripts. A first-round RT-PCR of the TCR CDR3 used the HTBI primer set with the Qiagen OneStep RT-PCR kit. TCRdb ran its own pipeline on the public reads, namely fastp trimming at Q25 and MiXCR clone calling, and kept in-frame beta chains. Each CDR3 protein gets just one entry, which takes the most common genes and DNA from the rows behind it. Across this sample there are about 540,000 distinct CDR3 sequences, with about half seen only once. Together, the top ten hold approximately 7.5% of the sample. Sequencing was performed on peripheral blood or thyroid tissue (not recorded which). These receptors originate from a woman aged 18-29 years with Graves' hyperthyroidism.

This clonotype was detected many times. The V gene is TRBV19, the J gene TRBJ2-7; D uncertain. Germline V gives CDR1 LNHDA, CDR2 SQIVND (reference sequence). The V gene lost 5 bases and the J gene lost 4 bases, with 15 bases spanning the gap. The CDR3 sequence is 14 residues long. CDR3 coding DNA: TGTGCCAGTAGTCCTCCCGGGCAGGAGTACGAGCAGTACTTC. This translates into CASSPPGQEYEQYF.

This chain uses TRBV11-1 with TRBJ1-1; a possible D gene is TRBD1 (5 bases). The CDR3 is 15 residues long. CDR1 and CDR2 (germline): SGHAT, FQDESV (reference sequence). V lost 2 bases and J lost 3, with 13 bases in between. The CDR3 DNA follows: TGTGCCAGCAGCTTATCTCAGGGACGAGACACTGAAGCTTTCTTT. Protein sequence: CASSLSQGRDTEAFF.

The rearrangement joins TRBV7-9 to TRBJ1-2, with 8 bases identical to TRBD1. CDR3 length equals 14 residues. CDR1 and CDR2 from the germline V gene are SEHNR and FQNEAQ (reference sequence). After removal of 2 bases from V and 6 bases from J, the junction contained 5 bases not matched to a gene. The CDR3 DNA is TGTGCCAGCAGCTTATCCGGGACAGGTCATGGCTACACCTTC. This codes for CASSLSGTGHGYTF.

This clonotype was detected many times. This chain links TRBV5-4 with TRBJ2-6; D is undetermined. V shed 0 bases and J shed 1 base, with 8 bases lying between them. In germline, CDR1 is SGHNT, CDR2 YYREEE (reference sequence). CDR3 length equals 16 residues. The DNA for the CDR3 is TGTGCCAGCAGCTTGGGGCTGTATTCTGGGGCCAACGTCCTGACTTTC. Protein: CASSLGLYSGANVLTF.

About this clonotype: A junction end diverges from the germline sequence, so it may reflect a read error. This rearrangement joins TRBV10-3 to TRBJ1-4; tentative D call: TRBD1 (6 bases). This CDR3 has 16 amino acids. From germline, CDR1 is ENHRY and CDR2 SYGVKD. The DNA for the CDR3 is TGTGTCATCAGTGAAGCCTCGAGGGGGGTGGATGAAAAACTGTTTTTT. It encodes CVISEASRGVDEKLFF.

This clonotype was counted only a few times. This sequence joins TRBV20-1 and TRBJ1-1, with 7 bases that match TRBD1. The CDR3 spans 18 residues. The V gene end was trimmed by 1 base and the J gene end by 2 bases; junction bases not matched to a gene: 16. Germline V gene sequence: CDR1 DFQATT, CDR2 SNEGSKA (reference sequence). The CDR3 here is CSARADRAPLVTNTEAFF. As DNA, the CDR3 is TGCAGTGCTAGAGCCGACAGGGCTCCCCTCGTTACCAACACTGAAGCTTTCTTT.

The gene calls are TRBV20-1 and TRBJ1-4; 9 positions agree with TRBD1. Germline loops: CDR1 DFQATT, CDR2 SNEGSKA (reference sequence). J gave up 7 bases and V 6 bases, and 21 bases lay outside the gene matches. This CDR3 is built from 18 residues. The CDR3 reads CSARETGNRGPFGEKLFF. For the CDR3, the DNA is TGCAGTGCCCGAGAGACAGGGAACAGGGGGCCTTTCGGTGAAAAACTGTTTTTT.

This chain's CDR3 is CASSKGIDSGYF. The CDR3 region has the DNA TGTGCCAGTAGTAAAGGGATCGACTCTGGATATTTT. The rearrangement uses TRBV7-2 and TRBJ1-3; no clear D. The CDR3 consists of 12 residues. Germline CDR1 is SGHTA and CDR2 is FQGNSA. The V end was cut by 9 bases, the J end by 15 bases, with 21 bases between.

This clonotype was found a few times. The chain recombines TRBV6-2 or TRBV6-3 with TRBJ2-7; TRBD1 is a possible D gene (5 bases). Trimming shortened V by 8 bases and J by 5 bases, and 34 bases separated the two germline ends. CDR1 and CDR2 (germline): MNHEY, SVGEGT. The CDR3 spans 19 residues. CDR3 residues: CASGNQGWAPDPLMDEQYF. The CDR3 region has the DNA TGTGCCAGCGGCAATCAGGGATGGGCTCCGGACCCCTTGATGGACGAGCAGTACTTC.

The chain has TRBV12-3 or TRBV12-4 and TRBJ1-2; D possibly corresponds to TRBD1 (5 bases). The CDR3 is 13 residues long. V lost 5 bases, J lost 6 bases, and 13 bases lay in between. The CDR3 here is CASSRDGYNGYTF. DNA of the CDR3: TGTGCCAGCAGTCGGGACGGGTACAATGGCTACACCTTC.

This clonotype came up many times. A much bigger clone sits one base away, suggesting this may be a read error. The rearrangement uses TRBV3-1 and TRBJ2-5; unclear D gene. CDR1 and CDR2 (germline): LGHDT, YNNKEL (reference sequence). The CDR3 consists of 12 residues. V lost 5 bases and J lost 0, with 4 bases in between. In DNA, the CDR3 is TGTGCCAGCAGCGAGTACCAAGAGACCCAGTACTTC. As protein: CASSEYQETQYF.

The chain has TRBV6-5 and TRBJ2-3; a weak D match, TRBD1 (5 bases). Germline V gene data show CDR1 as MNHEY and CDR2 as SVGAGI. The CDR3 has 15 amino acids. Trimming took 0 bases from V and 4 from J, leaving 11 bases between them. CDR3 sequence: CASSYSQGEADTQYF. DNA of the CDR3: TGTGCCAGCAGTTACTCGCAGGGTGAGGCAGATACGCAGTATTTT.

This clonotype was detected many times. The chain recombines TRBV6-1 with TRBJ2-6, with a possible D match to TRBD2 (5 bases). Germline V gives CDR1 MNHNS, CDR2 SASEGT. The CDR3 covers 15 residues. V shed 1 base and J shed 3 bases, with 7 bases lying between them. This CDR3 reads CASSEERVGANVLTF. CDR3 bases: TGTGCCAGCAGTGAAGAGAGGGTTGGGGCCAACGTCCTGACTTTC.

This clonotype was counted ten times or more. The rearrangement joins TRBV15 to TRBJ2-7; 8 nucleotides line up with TRBD2. The V and J ends lost 1 base and 4 bases, in that order; junction bases with no gene match: 9. From germline, CDR1 is LNHNV and CDR2 YYDKDF (reference sequence). CDR3 size: 16 residues. The CDR3 bases are TGTGCCACCAGCAGAGGGGGAGCGGGGGAACAATACGAGCAGTACTTC. Encoded protein: CATSRGGAGEQYEQYF.

The sample holds many counts of this clonotype. CDR3 DNA sequence: TGTGCCAGCAGTTACCGGGACAGTAATTCACCCCTCCACTTT. It yields the protein CASSYRDSNSPLHF. The chain couples TRBV6-6 to TRBJ1-6, with 7 bases aligning to TRBD1. Germline V gene sequence: CDR1 MNHNY, CDR2 SVGAGI (reference sequence). The length of the CDR3 is 14 residues. V lost 2 bases to trimming and J lost 6 bases; unmatched junction nucleotides: 1.

Many counts were recorded for this clonotype. This chain uses TRBV7-9 with TRBJ2-2; TRBD1 is a possible D gene (6 bases). Trimming took 5 bases from V and 2 from J, leaving 15 bases between them. Germline loops: CDR1 SEHNR, CDR2 FQNEAQ (reference sequence). CDR3 size: 16 residues. This chain's CDR3 is CASSPLQGLNTGELFF. In nucleotides, the CDR3 is TGTGCCAGCAGCCCCTTGCAGGGGTTAAACACCGGGGAGCTGTTTTTT.

With respect to this clonotype: At one boundary the junction diverges from the germline segment, which might be a read error. This rearrangement joins TRBV7-3 to TRBJ1-3; unclear D gene. This CDR3 contains 16 residues. The germline V gene has CDR1 SGHTA and CDR2 FQGTGA. DNA for the CDR3: TGTGCCGGCAGCCTGGATCCGGGGAGGGCTGGAAACACCATATATTTT. This codes for CAGSLDPGRAGNTIYF.

A note on this clonotype: A much larger clone sits a single nucleotide away, making a read error possible. V usage is TRBV12-5 and J usage is TRBJ1-6, with a possible D match to TRBD1 (5 bases). The CDR3 totals 16 residues. CDR1 LGHNT and CDR2 FRNRAP come from the germline V gene. The CDR3 bases are TGTGTTAGTGCCGCGGACGGCCTCGGGGGTAATTCACCCCTCCACTTT. As protein: CVSAADGLGGNSPLHF.

This clonotype appeared many times. The chain combines TRBV7-9 with TRBJ1-4; 10 bases align to TRBD1. Looked up from germline, CDR1 is SEHNR and CDR2 is FQNEAQ (reference sequence). This CDR3 has 14 residues. V gave up 6 bases and J gave up 8 bases; unmatched junction bases: 6. The CDR3 sequence: CASSSGTGEEKLFF. The CDR3 DNA is TGTGCCAGCAGTTCCGGGACAGGGGAAGAAAAACTGTTTTTT.

V is TRBV7-2 and J is TRBJ1-2; 7 bases align to TRBD1. The CDR3 has 14 residues. Trimming at V came to 6 bases and at J to 2 bases, leaving 6 bases not matched to a gene. CDR1 and CDR2 (germline): SGHTA, FQGNSA. The chain's CDR3 is CASSSDRANYGYTF. The DNA for the CDR3 is TGTGCCAGCAGTTCCGACAGGGCGAACTATGGCTACACCTTC.

CDR3 loop: CAREGAGGQPQHF. CDR3 DNA sequence: TGTGCTAGGGAGGGCGCGGGGGGTCAGCCCCAGCATTTT. The chain is built from TRBV24-1 and TRBJ1-5; maybe TRBD1 (5 bases). CDR3 length: 13 amino acids. The germline V gene encodes CDR1 KGHDR and CDR2 SFDVKD.

This clonotype was seen many times. V and J are TRBV27 and TRBJ1-6; D unclear. This CDR3 contains 12 residues. Germline-derived CDR1 and CDR2 are MNHEY and SMNVEV (reference sequence). V was shortened by 3 bases and J by 7 bases, with 4 bases between the two germline ends. CDR3 protein: CASSFLNSPLHF. The DNA of the CDR3 is TGTGCCAGCAGTTTCTTGAATTCACCCCTCCACTTT.

V and J are TRBV14 and TRBJ1-1; D is uncertain. The CDR3 loop spans 12 amino acids. Germline V gives CDR1 SGHDN, CDR2 FVKESK. V was trimmed by 1 base and J by 11 bases, leaving 11 bases between them. DNA for the CDR3: TGTGCCAGCAGCCAAGGCCGGTCCCAGGCTTTCTTT. Translation gives CASSQGRSQAFF.

This clonotype was observed at least ten times. This chain uses TRBV7-8 with TRBJ2-7; D call uncertain. The CDR3 is 13 amino acids. V was clipped by 5 bases and J by 6 bases, with 14 bases between them. In germline, CDR1 is SGHVS, CDR2 FQNEAQ. Written as DNA, the CDR3 is TGTGCCAGCAGCCACCGCCTAGGAATCGAGCAGTACTTC. This sequence encodes CASSHRLGIEQYF.

This clonotype came up many times. The rearrangement links TRBV29-1 to TRBJ1-1, with D unclear. Germline V lookup: CDR1 SQVTM, CDR2 ANQGSEA. Deletions cut 5 bases from V and 7 bases from J, with 20 bases between. The CDR3 is 14 residues long. The CDR3 loop is CSVSPGVLMDEAFF. The DNA of the CDR3 is TGCAGCGTTTCGCCGGGAGTTCTGATGGATGAAGCTTTCTTT.

The table lists this clonotype with a few counts. V gene TRBV15 combines with J gene TRBJ2-3; the match to TRBD1 covers 7 bases. CDR1 and CDR2 (germline): LNHNV, YYDKDF (reference sequence). The CDR3 runs to 15 residues. Germline trimming cut 1 base from V and 1 base from J; bases unmatched to any gene: 2. CDR3 sequence: CATSRATGRTDTQYF. The DNA for the CDR3 is TGTGCCACCAGCAGAGCGACAGGGCGCACAGATACGCAGTATTTT.